What follows are 20 T cell receptor beta chains derived from one specimen sequenced in a study of human T cells and chemical hapten exposure. Specified time point: patch test 3, about 24 weeks after DPC sensitization. As to treatment: therapeutic diphenylcyclopropenone sensitization with weekly scalp DPC. TCRdb used MiXCR to reprocess the RACE reads, holding one entry per CDR3 protein. The sample lists some 74,000 distinct CDR3 sequences, 10% to 15% occurring once. The sequencing here drew on whole blood, taken in connection with sensitization to the hapten diphenylcyclopropenone (DPC). These receptors came from a woman aged 45-65 years with alopecia areata. Some clones in this sample may be carry-over from other donors' samples.

The sample holds many counts of this clonotype. J is TRBJ2-1 and V is TRBV2; no reliable D call. V lost 7 bases and J 2 bases, leaving 18 bases between the germline ends. This CDR3 has 16 amino acids. The germline CDR1 and CDR2 sequences are SNHLY and FYNNEI. The CDR3 spells CASTDDGYSAYNEQFF. The CDR3 region has the DNA TGTGCCAGCACCGATGACGGATATAGTGCCTACAATGAGCAGTTCTTC.

This clonotype has more than one count but fewer than ten. The CDR3 DNA follows: TGTGCTAGTGGTTTGGTATGGGACAGGGGACGAGCTAACTATGGCTACACCTTC. Encoded protein: CASGLVWDRGRANYGYTF. This sequence joins TRBV12-5 and TRBJ1-2, with 10 bases matching TRBD1. There are 18 residues in the CDR3. V lost 0 bases to trimming and J lost 0 bases; unmatched junction nucleotides: 7. The germline CDR1 and CDR2 sequences are LGHNT and FRNRAP. The full variable domain, its missing parts supplied by reference TRBV12-5 and TRBJ1-2, is DARVTQTPRHKVTEMGQEVTMRCQPILGHNTVFWYRQTMMQGLELLAYFRNRAPLDDSGMPKDRFSAEMPDATLATLKIQPSEPRDSAVYFCASGLVWDRGRANYGYTFGSGTRLTVV.

This clonotype came up many times. The V and J genes are TRBV6-6 and TRBJ2-7; D gene unclear. The CDR3 length is 15 residues. Germline values: CDR1 MNHNY, CDR2 SVGAGI (reference sequence). Deletions cut 2 bases from V and 0 bases from J, with 11 bases between. This CDR3 is CASSYDPRSSYEQYF. The CDR3 bases are TGTGCCAGCAGTTACGACCCAAGGAGCTCCTACGAGCAGTACTTC.

This clonotype appeared a few times. The rearrangement joins TRBV9 to TRBJ2-3, with TRBD2 matching 9 bases. CDR3 length: 18 amino acids. The ends lost 0 bases at V and 4 bases at J; junction bases unmatched: 12. Germline values: CDR1 SGDLS, CDR2 YYNGEE. In DNA, the CDR3 is TGTGCCAGCAGCGTAGCCACTGCTAGCGGGATATGGGCAGATACGCAGTATTTT. This sequence encodes CASSVATASGIWADTQYF.

The V gene is TRBV28, the J gene TRBJ1-5; D may be TRBD1 (6 bases). Germline V gene sequence: CDR1 MDHEN, CDR2 SYDVKM. V was cut by 7 bases and J by 1 base, with 14 bases left in between. The CDR3 runs 15 residues. CDR3 DNA sequence: TGTGCCAGCACCCTGACAGGAGGAAGCAATCAGCCCCAGCATTTT. It translates to CASTLTGGSNQPQHF.

This clonotype was picked up a small number of times. The genes are TRBV4-2 and TRBJ2-7, with D perhaps matching TRBD2 (6 bases). Germline CDR1 reads LGHNA; CDR2 reads YNFKEQ. There are 15 residues in the CDR3. V lost 0 bases and J 6 bases, leaving 15 bases between the germline ends. The CDR3 sequence: CASSQDGGAGREQYF. CDR3 coding DNA: TGTGCCAGCAGCCAAGATGGAGGAGCGGGCCGCGAGCAGTACTTC.

This clonotype was recorded many times. The chain joins TRBV25-1 to TRBJ1-5; D possibly corresponds to TRBD1 (6 bases). Germline V gene lookup returns CDR1 MGHDK and CDR2 SYGVNS. V lost 5 bases and J 2 bases, leaving 16 bases between the germline ends. The CDR3 totals 16 residues. In DNA form, the CDR3 reads TGTGCCAGCAGTAGTAGCGGGGGCGATGGCAATCAGCCCCAGCATTTT. Translation: CASSSSGGDGNQPQHF.

This clonotype was counted at least ten times. The V and J genes are TRBV7-6 and TRBJ1-2, with D maybe TRBD1 (5 bases). Between the trimmed V and J ends, which lost 1 base and 3 bases, there was a span of 15 bases. In germline, CDR1 is SGHVS, CDR2 FNYEAQ. There are 16 residues in the CDR3. CDR3 bases: TGTGCCAGCAGCTTAGTCGCCGGACAATCGGACTATGGCTACACCTTC. Protein sequence: CASSLVAGQSDYGYTF.

This chain links TRBV11-2 with TRBJ1-1; D is unclear. Trimming pared 5 bases from V and 7 bases from J, leaving 5 bases between. This CDR3 is 10 amino acids long. Germline V gives CDR1 SGHAT, CDR2 FQNNGV. CDR3 nucleotide sequence: TGTGCCAGCAGCAGTCTTGAAGCTTTCTTT. As protein: CASSSLEAFF.

This clonotype occurred a few times. The chain links TRBV20-1 to TRBJ2-5, with D hard to call. This CDR3 has 12 amino acids. V was clipped by 3 bases and J by 7 bases, with 12 bases between them. Looked up from germline, CDR1 is DFQATT and CDR2 is SNEGSKA (reference sequence). Here the CDR3 reads CSASVPPWTQYF. The CDR3 region has the DNA TGCAGTGCTAGCGTTCCCCCTTGGACCCAGTACTTC.

This clonotype came up a few times. This chain joins TRBV11-2 and TRBJ2-2; no definite D call. Germline V CDR1 and CDR2: SGHAT, FQNNGV. This CDR3 spans 15 amino acids. Trimming pared 4 bases from V and 7 bases from J, leaving 16 bases between. This CDR3 reads CASSSTRTRGGELFF. The CDR3 bases are TGTGCCAGCAGCTCTACCCGGACGAGAGGCGGGGAGCTGTTTTTT.

This clonotype came up a few times. The rearrangement joins TRBV7-2 to TRBJ2-1, with a possible D match to TRBD2 (6 bases). Germline V gene sequence: CDR1 SGHTA, CDR2 FQGNSA. Trimming left V 5 bases short and J 0 bases short, with 14 bases between. CDR3 length: 16 amino acids. The CDR3 protein is CASSPLAPSSYNEQFF. The DNA for the CDR3 is TGTGCCAGCAGCCCCCTAGCGCCGAGCTCCTACAATGAGCAGTTCTTC.

V and J are TRBV19 and TRBJ2-2; TRBD1 matches at 7 bases. The CDR3 covers 11 residues. CDR1 and CDR2 (germline): LNHDA, SQIVND (reference sequence). The junction had 4 bases not matched to a gene; V was cut back by 9 bases and J by 9 bases. CDR3 nucleotide sequence: TGTGCCAGCCAGGGGGTCTGGGAGCTGTTTTTT. It encodes CASQGVWELFF.

The chain has TRBV29-1 and TRBJ2-2, with D unresolved. The length of the CDR3 is 12 residues. Germline-derived CDR1 and CDR2 are SQVTM and ANQGSEA. V lost 6 bases and J 3 bases, leaving 8 bases between the germline ends. The CDR3 loop reads CSVETHTGELFF. The CDR3 DNA follows: TGCAGCGTCGAGACTCACACCGGGGAGCTGTTTTTT.

This sequence joins TRBV15 and TRBJ2-6, with D uncertain. Germline V gene sequence: CDR1 LNHNV, CDR2 YYDKDF (reference sequence). The CDR3 runs to 17 residues. V lost 0 bases and J lost 0, with 9 bases in between. CDR3 sequence (DNA): TGTGCCACCAGCAGAGATCCAGGAAACTCTGGGGCCAACGTCCTGACTTTC. Translating gives CATSRDPGNSGANVLTF. Using reference TRBV15 and TRBJ2-6 for the parts outside the CDR3, the full variable domain is DAMVIQNPRYQVTQFGKPVTLSCSQTLNHNVMYWYQQKSSQAPKLLFHYYDKDFNNEADTPDNFQSRRPNTSFCFLDIRSPGLGDTAMYLCATSRDPGNSGANVLTFGAGSRLTVL.

Remarks on this clonotype: Being one base from a much bigger clone, this may be a read error. The chain carries TRBV11-2 and TRBJ2-5, with D perhaps matching TRBD2 (6 bases). The CDR3 consists of 15 residues. Per the germline V gene, CDR1 is SGHAT and CDR2 is FQNNGV. The germline V and J ends were trimmed by 8 bases and 2 bases, with 18 bases remaining between them. CDR3 amino acids: CASGLGTPTQETQYF. In DNA, the CDR3 is TGTGCCAGCGGCCTCGGGACTCCAACTCAAGAGACCCAGTACTTC.

This clonotype was recorded a few times. The chain uses TRBV18 and TRBJ1-5; D is unclear. The CDR3 runs to 15 residues. Trimming took 3 bases from V and 0 from J, leaving 9 bases between them. Germline V gives CDR1 KGHSH, CDR2 LQKENI. CDR3 region: CASSPREYSNQPQHF. The CDR3 nucleotides read TGTGCCAGCTCACCGAGGGAATATAGCAATCAGCCCCAGCATTTT.

This clonotype was seen ten or more times. The chain employs TRBV29-1 and TRBJ2-3, with 11 bases identical to TRBD2. V shed 2 bases, J shed 2 bases, and the junction held 9 bases outside the gene matches. Germline V gene lookup returns CDR1 SQVTM and CDR2 ANQGSEA. This CDR3 spans 17 amino acids. CDR3 in amino acids: CSVELGLGLAVTDTQYF. The CDR3 region has the DNA TGCAGCGTTGAATTGGGACTGGGACTAGCGGTCACAGATACGCAGTATTTT.

This sequence joins TRBV15 and TRBJ2-5, with 11 nucleotides matching TRBD1. CDR3 length equals 15 residues. Germline V gene lookup returns CDR1 LNHNV and CDR2 YYDKDF (reference sequence). V was pared by 2 bases and J by 4 bases, with 3 bases of the junction left unmatched. The CDR3 DNA follows: TGTGCCACCAGCAGAAGGACAGGGGGCGCAGAGACCCAGTACTTC. This gives the protein CATSRRTGGAETQYF.

This clonotype was seen only a few times. The rearrangement links TRBV2 to TRBJ2-7; 10 nucleotides line up with TRBD2. The V gene end was trimmed by 5 bases and the J gene end by 3 bases; junction bases not matched to a gene: 4. CDR3 length: 14 amino acids. CDR1 and CDR2 from the germline V gene are SNHLY and FYNNEI. CDR3 amino acids: CASSLGLAVYEQYF. CDR3 nucleotide sequence: TGTGCCAGCAGTCTCGGACTAGCGGTCTACGAGCAGTACTTC.